The 18 T cell receptor beta chains in this list originate from one sample, sequenced in a study of human T cells and chemical hapten exposure. Sample time point: pre-sensitization, week 0. Treatment defined: therapeutic diphenylcyclopropenone sensitization with weekly scalp DPC. A single record per CDR3 protein comes from TCRdb applying MiXCR to the RACE reads. The table has 250,000 to 300,000 distinct CDR3 sequences, approximately 8% seen once. The input for sequencing was whole blood, taken in connection with sensitization to the hapten diphenylcyclopropenone (DPC). These TCRs come from a man aged 18 to 29 with alopecia areata. Some clones in this sample may be carry-over from other donors' samples.

The rearrangement links TRBV9 to TRBJ1-2; D unresolved. The germline V and J ends were trimmed by 4 bases and 0 bases, with 13 bases remaining between them. The CDR3 contains 15 residues. Per the germline V gene, CDR1 is SGDLS and CDR2 is YYNGEE. This chain's CDR3 is CASSPQGLANYGYTF. DNA of the CDR3: TGTGCCAGCAGCCCACAAGGTCTAGCTAACTATGGCTACACCTTC.

This clonotype showed up many times. The V call is TRBV11-2, the J call TRBJ1-1, with D perhaps matching TRBD1 (5 bases). The germline V and J ends were trimmed by 5 bases and 0 bases, with 13 bases remaining between them. The CDR3 runs to 15 residues. CDR1 is SGHAT, CDR2 FQNNGV, per germline. The CDR3 bases are TGTGCCAGCAGCCCGCGACAGTACATGAACACTGAAGCTTTCTTT. Protein sequence: CASSPRQYMNTEAFF.

This clonotype was found a few times. The rearrangement joins TRBV7-2 to TRBJ1-1, with a possible D match to TRBD1 (6 bases). There are 14 residues in the CDR3. V lost 1 base and J lost 6, with 12 bases in between. Germline assignment: CDR1 SGHTA and CDR2 FQGNSA. The CDR3 loop is CASSLVGGRAEAFF. CDR3 in DNA: TGTGCCAGCAGCTTAGTAGGGGGGCGGGCTGAAGCTTTCTTT.

V usage is TRBV7-2 and J usage is TRBJ1-5; D perhaps matches TRBD1 (5 bases). Germline V gene sequence: CDR1 SGHTA, CDR2 FQGNSA. The CDR3 covers 14 residues. V shed 1 base and J shed 5 bases, with 9 bases lying between them. The CDR3 here is CASSLVSGHQPQHF. In DNA form, the CDR3 reads TGTGCCAGCAGCTTAGTATCGGGGCATCAGCCCCAGCATTTT.

The rearrangement links TRBV29-1 to TRBJ1-2, with 10 positions matching TRBD1. Germline CDR1 is SQVTM and CDR2 is ANQGSEA. V trimming: 0 bases; J trimming: 5 bases; junction bases outside the gene matches: 9. This CDR3 is 16 amino acids long. The CDR3 here is CSVEDRGTGETYGYTF. Here the CDR3 DNA reads TGCAGCGTTGAAGACCGCGGGACAGGGGAAACATATGGCTACACCTTC.

In this sample, this clonotype turned up many times. The V call is TRBV7-2, the J call TRBJ2-5; possible D gene TRBD1, 6 bases. From germline, CDR1 is SGHTA and CDR2 FQGNSA. V lost 3 bases and J lost 4, with 15 bases in between. CDR3 length equals 15 residues. The CDR3 sequence: CASSFLDSFSETQYF. In nucleotides, the CDR3 is TGTGCCAGCAGCTTCCTGGACAGTTTTTCAGAGACCCAGTACTTC. The full variable domain, completed using reference TRBV7-2 and TRBJ2-5, is GAGVSQSPSNKVTEKGKDVELRCDPISGHTALYWYRQSLGQGLEFLIYFQGNSAPDKSGLPSDRFSAERTGGSVSTLTIQRTQQEDSAVYLCASSFLDSFSETQYFGPGTRLLVL.

The V and J genes are TRBV20-1 and TRBJ1-2; D uncertain. The V end lost 5 bases, the J end lost 4 bases, and 8 bases lay between the germline ends. The length of the CDR3 is 11 residues. CDR1 DFQATT and CDR2 SNEGSKA come from the germline V gene (reference sequence). In DNA, the CDR3 is TGCAGTGCTCGCAACCTCTATGGCTACACCTTC. Translating it yields CSARNLYGYTF.

V gene TRBV5-6 combines with J gene TRBJ2-2; unclear D gene. This CDR3 region has 18 residues. CDR1 and CDR2 (germline): SGHDT, YYEEEE. V was clipped by 4 bases and J by 3 bases, with 22 bases between them. CDR3 sequence (DNA): TGTGCCAGCAGCCCAACACCCCTATTCCCAGTATACACCGGGGAGCTGTTTTTT. Its protein product is CASSPTPLFPVYTGELFF.

The chain combines TRBV29-1 with TRBJ2-1, with D unclear. There are 12 residues in the CDR3. Looked up from germline, CDR1 is SQVTM and CDR2 is ANQGSEA. Trimming cost V 1 base and J 3 bases, with 4 bases left between them. CDR3 DNA: TGCAGCGTTGAAGCCAGCTACAATGAGCAGTTCTTC. Translation: CSVEASYNEQFF.

This clonotype was picked up many times. V and J are TRBV20-1 and TRBJ2-2, with 7 bases lining up with TRBD2. Losses at the gene ends were 3 bases for V and 7 bases for J; bases not matched to a gene: 8. CDR1 DFQATT and CDR2 SNEGSKA come from the germline V gene (reference sequence). The CDR3 runs to 14 residues. CDR3 sequence: CSARGGGGFGELFF. The CDR3 DNA follows: TGCAGTGCTAGGGGAGGCGGGGGATTCGGGGAGCTGTTTTTT.

This clonotype was seen repeatedly, ten times or more. This chain joins TRBV20-1 and TRBJ2-3; D is perhaps TRBD1 or TRBD2 (5 bases each). The length of the CDR3 is 15 residues. Germline V gene data show CDR1 as DFQATT and CDR2 as SNEGSKA (reference sequence). V dropped 3 bases and J dropped 2 bases, with 15 bases sitting between them. This CDR3 reads CSASSGAQVTDTQYF. CDR3 nucleotide sequence: TGCAGTGCTAGCTCCGGGGCCCAGGTCACAGATACGCAGTATTTT.

DNA for the CDR3: TGTGCCAGCAGCCATTACTCCTGGGGACGTGAAGCTTTCTTT. Protein product: CASSHYSWGREAFF. The chain uses TRBV3-1 and TRBJ1-1; TRBD1 is a possible D gene (5 bases). Germline V gene data show CDR1 as LGHDT and CDR2 as YNNKEL (reference sequence). Trimming removed 3 bases at V and 7 bases at J, with 15 bases between. The length of the CDR3 is 14 residues.

The chain carries TRBV20-1 and TRBJ2-3; D possibly corresponds to TRBD2 (5 bases). Looked up from germline, CDR1 is DFQATT and CDR2 is SNEGSKA (reference sequence). The CDR3 spans 14 residues. V was cut by 6 bases and J by 5 bases, with 18 bases left in between. CDR3 in amino acids: CSALDGLRIDTQYF. As DNA, the CDR3 is TGCAGTGCCCTGGACGGACTTAGGATAGATACGCAGTATTTT.

This clonotype was detected ten times or more. The chain combines TRBV12-3 or TRBV12-4 with TRBJ1-4; 9 positions agree with TRBD1. The V and J ends lost 6 bases and 7 bases, in that order; junction bases with no gene match: 6. The CDR3 extends over 14 amino acids. The CDR3 DNA is TGTGCCAGCAGCCAGGACAGGGGTAGTGAAAAACTGTTTTTT. This encodes CASSQDRGSEKLFF.

There are a few counts of this clonotype. This chain connects TRBV15 to TRBJ2-3; 8 bases line up with TRBD2. The germline CDR1 and CDR2 sequences are LNHNV and YYDKDF (reference sequence). The junction had 3 bases not matched to a gene; V was cut back by 0 bases and J by 4 bases. This CDR3 is 15 amino acids long. The CDR3 reads CATSRDNGRADTQYF. CDR3 coding DNA: TGTGCCACCAGCAGAGATAACGGGAGGGCAGATACGCAGTATTTT.

This clonotype was seen repeatedly, ten times or more. The CDR3 loop is CASSLTLGDAAYEQYF. CDR3 nucleotides: TGTGCCAGCAGCTTAACTTTAGGAGATGCGGCCTACGAGCAGTACTTC. The rearrangement joins TRBV11-2 to TRBJ2-7; D is unresolved. In germline, CDR1 is SGHAT, CDR2 FQNNGV. The CDR3 contains 16 residues. V was shortened by 2 bases and J by 2 bases, with 16 bases between the two germline ends.

The DNA of the CDR3 is TGCAGCGCTGGAGGGACCTACAATGAGCAGTTCTTC. Amino acids: CSAGGTYNEQFF. The chain combines TRBV29-1 with TRBJ2-1, with D perhaps matching TRBD2 (6 bases). V dropped 7 bases and J dropped 2 bases, with 9 bases sitting between them. The CDR3 extends over 12 amino acids. Germline CDR1 reads SQVTM; CDR2 reads ANQGSEA.

This clonotype was picked up many times. The chain combines TRBV7-9 with TRBJ1-2; no reliable D call. Per germline, CDR1 SEHNR and CDR2 FQNEAQ (reference sequence). V lost 6 bases to trimming and J lost 7 bases, with 0 bases between them. The length of the CDR3 is 8 residues. In DNA, the CDR3 is TGTGCCAGCAGTGGCTACACCTTC. It translates to CASSGYTF.